The sequence of this T cell receptor beta chain was determined in a study of glioma-infiltrating T cells after dendritic cell vaccination. Study findings and constraints: Estimated pretreatment TIL content predicted outcome after dendritic cell vaccination.

V was cut by 0 bases and J by 2 bases, with 8 bases left in between. Germline V lookup: CDR1 KGHSH, CDR2 LQKENI. The CDR3 is made up of 15 amino acids. Details on this clone: Its antigen is still unknown.

This table comes from immunoSEQ multiplex PCR, and its TCRdb copy is limited to in-frame clones, with some not included. The profile shows some 100,000 clones, 85% to 90% of them singletons. The genes are TRBV18 and TRBJ1-3; TRBD1 is a possible D gene (6 bases). The starting material was blood, obtained before dendritic cell vaccination. This clonotype was obtained from a human donor with glioblastoma. The CDR3 sequence: CASSPPGAAGNTIYF. In nucleotides, the CDR3 is TGTGCCAGCTCACCACCGGGGGCGGCTGGAAACACCATATATTTT. Filled out from reference TRBV18 and TRBJ1-3, the complete variable domain reads NAGVMQNPRHLVRRRGQEARLRCSPMKGHSHVYWYRQLPEEGLKFMVYLQKENIIDESGMPKERFSAEFPKEGPSILRIQQVVRGDSAAYFCASSPPGAAGNTIYFGEGSWLTVV.